A single sample is the source of the 32 T cell receptor beta chains below, sequenced in a study of cytomegalovirus exposure and HLA in healthy donors. 13 Jbeta primers and 60 Vbeta primers were used for the PCR. The protocol was immunoSEQ multiplex PCR, while the TCRdb copy is restricted to in-frame clones and leaves out a portion. The sample shows fewer than 180,000 clones, roughly 78% of them seen only once. Input material: PBMCs. These receptors came from a man aged 50 or older in good health and CMV-seropositive.

The chain is built from TRBV14 and TRBJ2-5; maybe TRBD2 (6 bases). Germline lookup yields CDR1 SGHDN and CDR2 FVKESK. V was cut by 0 bases and J by 7 bases, with 15 bases left in between. The CDR3 runs 15 residues. The chain's CDR3 is CASSQDWGLRWTQYF. CDR3 in DNA: TGTGCCAGCAGCCAAGATTGGGGACTCCGATGGACCCAGTACTTC.

The J gene is TRBJ1-4, the V gene TRBV21-1; TRBD1, the table's D call, was not compared with the DNA. TRBV21-1 is a pseudogene locus. The CDR3 is 17 residues long. Here the CDR3 DNA reads TGTGCCAGCAGCAAACGGGTGCAGGGAACAACTAATGAAAAACTGTTTTTT. It is translated as CASSKRVQGTTNEKLFF.

This rearrangement joins TRBV9 to TRBJ2-1; tentative D call: TRBD1 (5 bases). V dropped 0 bases and J dropped 5 bases, with 15 bases sitting between them. Germline CDR1 SGDLS, CDR2 YYNGEE. CDR3 length equals 16 residues. The CDR3 sequence is CASSVAPRDSDNEQFF. For the CDR3, the DNA is TGTGCCAGCAGCGTAGCCCCCCGAGACAGCGACAATGAGCAGTTCTTC.

V is TRBV7-3 and J is TRBJ1-1; the match to TRBD1 covers 9 bases. Germline V CDR1 and CDR2: SGHTA, FQGTGA. V gave up 5 bases and J gave up 5 bases; unmatched junction bases: 6. The CDR3 is 14 residues long. The CDR3 spells CASSLQQGATEAFF. In nucleotides, the CDR3 is TGTGCCAGCAGCCTACAACAGGGGGCAACTGAAGCTTTCTTT.

The genes are TRBV5-1 and TRBJ2-1; possible D gene TRBD2, 5 bases. Germline CDR1 is SGHRS and CDR2 is YFSETQ. The V end was cut by 4 bases, the J end by 4 bases, with 9 bases between. This CDR3 comprises 13 residues. For the CDR3, the DNA is TGCGCCAGCAGCCTACAGCGGTACAATGAGCAGTTCTTC. It is translated as CASSLQRYNEQFF. Complete variable domain (other parts from reference TRBV5-1 and TRBJ2-1): KAGVTQTPRYLIKTRGQQVTLSCSPISGHRSVSWYQQTPGQGLQFLFEYFSETQRNKGNFPGRFSGRQFSNSRSEMNVSTLELGDSALYLCASSLQRYNEQFFGPGTRLTVL.

The CDR3 region is CATSRSVGETGANVLTF. The CDR3 bases are TGTGCCACCAGCAGGTCGGTCGGGGAGACTGGGGCCAACGTCCTGACTTTC. This rearrangement joins TRBV15 to TRBJ2-6; D is perhaps TRBD2 (5 bases). There are 17 residues in the CDR3. The germline gives CDR1 LNHNV, CDR2 YYDKDF (reference sequence). V was cut by 3 bases and J by 2 bases, with 14 bases left in between.

The gene calls are TRBV28 and TRBJ2-3, with D possibly TRBD2 on 7 matching bases. The CDR3 has 16 residues. CDR1 is MDHEN, CDR2 SYDVKM, per germline. Trimming left V 6 bases short and J 7 bases short, with 23 bases between. The CDR3 bases are TGTGCCAGCAGACTTAGGGAGGGGGTAAAGCAGAATACGCAGTATTTT. Its translation is CASRLREGVKQNTQYF.

CDR3 DNA sequence: TGCGCCAGCAGCAACTGGGACAGGGGCACAGATACGCAGTATTTT. It specifies CASSNWDRGTDTQYF. The V and J genes are TRBV4-1 and TRBJ2-3, with TRBD1 matching over 9 bases. The CDR3 sequence is 15 residues long. Trimming cost V 5 bases and J 1 base; bases outside gene matches: 4. Germline V CDR1 and CDR2: MGHRA, YSYEKL.

The chain joins TRBV5-1 to TRBJ2-7, with 11 nucleotides matching TRBD2. The CDR3 is 15 amino acids. CDR1 and CDR2 from the germline V gene are SGHRS and YFSETQ. V was clipped by 4 bases and J by 0 bases; unmatched bases: 3. DNA of the CDR3: TGCGCCAGCAGCCTGGGACTAGCGGTCTCCTACGAGCAGTACTTC. It codes for CASSLGLAVSYEQYF.

This clone was counted a single time. For the CDR3, the DNA is TGTGCCAGCAGCTTTAGCGTCATCTCAGAGACCCAGTACTTC. It specifies CASSFSVISETQYF. The chain couples TRBV11-2 to TRBJ2-5; TRBD2 might be the D (5 bases). Germline V gene sequence: CDR1 SGHAT, CDR2 FQNNGV. The CDR3 extends over 14 amino acids. Trimming removed 3 bases at V and 4 bases at J, with 12 bases between.

This sequence joins TRBV13 and TRBJ2-7, with TRBD2 matching 7 bases. The CDR3 runs to 15 residues. Losses at the gene ends were 1 base for V and 0 bases for J; bases not matched to a gene: 3. CDR1 is PRHDT and CDR2 is FYEKMQ in the germline V gene (reference sequence). The CDR3 protein is CASSLARGDSYEQYF. The CDR3 DNA is TGTGCCAGCAGCTTAGCACGGGGGGACTCCTACGAGCAGTACTTC. The complete variable domain, with remaining parts taken from reference TRBV13 and TRBJ2-7, reads AAGVIQSPRHLIKEKRETATLKCYPIPRHDTVYWYQQGPGQDPQFLISFYEKMQSDKGSIPDRFSAQQFSDYHSELNMSSLELGDSALYFCASSLARGDSYEQYFGPGTRLTVT.

This chain links TRBV19 with TRBJ1-1; no clear D gene. Germline lookup yields CDR1 LNHDA and CDR2 SQIVND (reference sequence). The V end lost 6 bases, the J end lost 1 base, and 6 bases lay between the germline ends. This CDR3 has 12 residues. CDR3 in amino acids: CASSTRNTEAFF. Here the CDR3 DNA reads TGTGCCAGTAGCACAAGGAACACTGAAGCTTTCTTT.

The count of this clone is one. The V call is TRBV29-1, the J call TRBJ2-3; 11 nucleotides agree with TRBD2. The CDR3 has 17 residues. In germline, CDR1 is SQVTM, CDR2 ANQGSEA. J lost 0 bases, V lost 6 bases, and 11 bases had no gene match. DNA of the CDR3: TGCAGCGTGGGGGGAGGGGGACTAGCGGATAGCACAGATACGCAGTATTTT. Protein: CSVGGGGLADSTDTQYF.

This clone was recorded a few times. This probably arose from a read error, given a far larger clone one base away. The same CDR3 can be traced to other DNA sequences in this sample. The genes are TRBV5-1 and TRBJ2-2, with D possibly TRBD1 on 5 matching bases. V gave up 2 bases and J gave up 5 bases, with 16 bases separating them. This CDR3 region has 16 residues. CDR1 SGHRS and CDR2 YFSETQ come from the germline V gene. CDR3 in amino acids: CASSLNAAGWTGELFF. The CDR3 DNA reads as TGCGCCAGCAGCTTAAATGCTGCAGGGTGGACCGGGGAGCTGTTTTTT.

This clone was recorded once. The V and J genes are TRBV7-9 and TRBJ1-4; TRBD1 matches 8 bases. Trimming removed 5 bases from V and 3 bases from J; junction bases left unmatched: 5. This CDR3 has 15 amino acids. The germline gives CDR1 SEHNR, CDR2 FQNEAQ (reference sequence). The CDR3 sequence is CASSPQGAPNEKLFF. The CDR3 DNA follows: TGTGCCAGCAGCCCTCAGGGGGCCCCTAATGAAAAACTGTTTTTT.

V gene TRBV28 combines with J gene TRBJ2-3; D is possibly TRBD1 (6 bases). The CDR3 runs 14 residues. Germline V CDR1 and CDR2: MDHEN, SYDVKM. Trimming pared 11 bases from V and 2 bases from J, leaving 17 bases between. The CDR3 spells CALGGRTATDTQYF. As DNA, the CDR3 is TGTGCCCTGGGCGGACGGACAGCCACAGATACGCAGTATTTT.

The chain recombines TRBV5-4 with TRBJ2-2; D possibly corresponds to TRBD2 (6 bases). The CDR3 has 16 amino acids. The germline V gene encodes CDR1 SGHNT and CDR2 YYREEE (reference sequence). Between the trimmed V and J ends, which lost 4 bases and 4 bases, there was a span of 17 bases. The chain's CDR3 is CASSPNAGRGTGELFF. CDR3 DNA sequence: TGTGCCAGCAGCCCGAATGCCGGGAGAGGCACCGGGGAGCTGTTTTTT.

V gene TRBV5-1 combines with J gene TRBJ2-2; tentative D call: TRBD1 (5 bases). The V gene lost 2 bases and the J gene lost 4 bases, with 12 bases spanning the gap. This CDR3 has 15 residues. Germline V gene sequence: CDR1 SGHRS, CDR2 YFSETQ. The CDR3 DNA is TGCGCCAGCAGCTTAGGTGGGGCTGGCACCGGGGAGCTGTTTTTT. Its protein is CASSLGGAGTGELFF.

The chain couples TRBV6-1 to TRBJ1-2; 8 bases are shared with TRBD1. V shed 6 bases, J shed 6 bases, and the junction held 6 bases outside the gene matches. Germline V gene lookup returns CDR1 MNHNS and CDR2 SASEGT. This CDR3 region has 13 residues. As DNA, the CDR3 is TGTGCCAGCAGAAGACAGGGGTCGAATGGCTACACCTTC. It is translated as CASRRQGSNGYTF.

The V gene is TRBV9, the J gene TRBJ2-7, with D maybe TRBD1 (6 bases). The CDR3 length is 14 residues. CDR1 and CDR2 from the germline V gene are SGDLS and YYNGEE. V was cut by 4 bases and J by 7 bases, with 18 bases left in between. The CDR3 loop reads CASSPRGESREQYF. The CDR3 bases are TGTGCCAGCAGCCCCAGGGGAGAGTCTAGGGAGCAGTACTTC.

The V and J genes are TRBV18 and TRBJ2-1; D may be TRBD2 (5 bases). V lost 6 bases to trimming and J lost 12 bases, with 21 bases between them. The germline V gene encodes CDR1 KGHSH and CDR2 LQKENI. CDR3 length equals 14 residues. The CDR3 nucleotides read TGTGCCAGCTCGACAACAAGCGACCCCAGCGGGCAGTTCTTC. Encoded protein: CASSTTSDPSGQFF. The whole variable domain, filled in from reference TRBV18 and TRBJ2-1, reads NAGVMQNPRHLVRRRGQEARLRCSPMKGHSHVYWYRQLPEEGLKFMVYLQKENIIDESGMPKERFSAEFPKEGPSILRIQQVVRGDSAAYFCASSTTSDPSGQFFGPGTRLTVL.

This chain uses TRBV12-5 with TRBJ2-1; the match to TRBD2 covers 8 bases. This CDR3 has 21 amino acids. The germline V gene encodes CDR1 LGHNT and CDR2 FRNRAP. With 2 bases clipped from V and 4 bases from J, the junction kept 22 bases outside the gene matches. The CDR3 DNA follows: TGTGCTAGTGGTTTGCCCTCGGGAGGGAGCGGGAGATTATTCGTATACAATGAGCAGTTCTTC. This encodes CASGLPSGGSGRLFVYNEQFF.

This clone is a singleton in its sample. The chain uses TRBV7-8 and TRBJ2-2; TRBD2 agrees at 11 bases. J gave up 7 bases and V 6 bases, and 7 bases lay outside the gene matches. This CDR3 has 15 residues. Germline loops: CDR1 SGHVS, CDR2 FQNEAQ. In DNA form, the CDR3 reads TGTGCCAGCAGAGAACTAGCGGGGGCCGGCGGGGAGCTGTTTTTT. Translated, it gives CASRELAGAGGELFF.

The rearrangement links TRBV6-5 to TRBJ2-7; maybe TRBD1 (5 bases). The CDR3 runs 12 residues. Germline V gene lookup returns CDR1 MNHEY and CDR2 SVGAGI. Trimming shortened V by 8 bases and J by 2 bases, and 10 bases separated the two germline ends. The CDR3 protein is CASGRGTYEQYF. In DNA form, the CDR3 reads TGTGCCAGCGGAAGGGGTACCTACGAGCAGTACTTC.

The chain couples TRBV29-1 to TRBJ2-7; 8 positions match TRBD1. The germline CDR1 and CDR2 sequences are SQVTM and ANQGSEA. The V segment lost 7 bases and the J segment 6 bases; nucleotides outside the gene matches: 8. This CDR3 is 12 amino acids long. CDR3 coding DNA: TGCAGCGCCCGGGACAGGCATGGCGAGCAGTACTTC. This codes for CSARDRHGEQYF.

CDR3 in amino acids: CASSKGLAGLSTDTQYF. Written as DNA, the CDR3 is TGCGCCAGCAGCAAGGGACTAGCGGGCCTAAGCACAGATACGCAGTATTTT. This chain uses TRBV5-1 with TRBJ2-3; TRBD2 agrees at 12 bases. CDR1 SGHRS and CDR2 YFSETQ come from the germline V gene. The ends lost 4 bases at V and 0 bases at J; junction bases unmatched: 6. This CDR3 has 17 residues.

The chain is built from TRBV7-9 and TRBJ2-1; unclear D gene. Trimming removed 1 base from V and 6 bases from J, with 13 bases in between. Germline V CDR1 and CDR2: SEHNR, FQNEAQ (reference sequence). The CDR3 spans 15 residues. The CDR3 bases are TGTGCCAGCAGCTTAGTTCGACTGTTACTCAATGAGCAGTTCTTC. Its protein product is CASSLVRLLLNEQFF.

The chain uses TRBV28 and TRBJ1-1; 10 nucleotides line up with TRBD1. This CDR3 region has 16 residues. Germline values: CDR1 MDHEN, CDR2 SYDVKM. The V gene end was trimmed by 5 bases and the J gene end by 7 bases; junction bases not matched to a gene: 13. CDR3 bases: TGTGCCAGCAGTAATCCCTCCGGGACAGGGGACATTGAAGCTTTCTTT. Its protein product is CASSNPSGTGDIEAFF.

This sequence joins TRBV4-2 and TRBJ2-7, with 10 positions matching TRBD2. CDR3 length: 16 amino acids. Germline CDR1 is LGHNA and CDR2 is YNFKEQ. V dropped 0 bases and J dropped 3; count of bases not matched to a gene: 5. In nucleotides, the CDR3 is TGTGCCAGCAGCCAAGAAACTAGCGGGAATTACTACGAGCAGTACTTC. Protein: CASSQETSGNYYEQYF.

This chain joins TRBV7-9 and TRBJ2-1, with D possibly TRBD1 on 6 matching bases. The CDR3 is 14 amino acids. Germline-derived CDR1 and CDR2 are SEHNR and FQNEAQ (reference sequence). The germline V and J ends were trimmed by 1 base and 6 bases, with 10 bases remaining between them. CDR3 in amino acids: CASSLVGAGNEQFF. As DNA, the CDR3 is TGTGCCAGCAGCTTAGTGGGGGCGGGCAATGAGCAGTTCTTC. The whole variable domain, filled in from reference TRBV7-9 and TRBJ2-1, reads DTGVSQNPRHKITKRGQNVTFRCDPISEHNRLYWYRQTLGQGPEFLTYFQNEAQLEKSRLLSDRFSAERPKGSFSTLEIQRTEQGDSAMYLCASSLVGAGNEQFFGPGTRLTVL.

The V call is TRBV5-1, the J call TRBJ1-1; D remains ambiguous. Germline V lookup: CDR1 SGHRS, CDR2 YFSETQ. V lost 0 bases to trimming and J lost 4 bases, with 13 bases between them. CDR3 length: 15 amino acids. This CDR3 reads CASSLARTPGTEAFF. The DNA for the CDR3 is TGCGCCAGCAGCTTGGCCAGGACTCCGGGCACTGAAGCTTTCTTT.

This clone was detected only once. A read error may produce the germline difference seen at one junction end. The chain combines TRBV19 with TRBJ2-4, with a tentative D call TRBD2 (6 bases). The germline gives CDR1 LNHDA, CDR2 SQIVND (reference sequence). This CDR3 has 14 residues. The CDR3 nucleotides read TGTGCCAGTAGTATACAACTAGCCGAAAACATTCAGTACTTC. Translation gives CASSIQLAENIQYF.